This T cell receptor (beta chain) was captured in a study of PD-L1 blockade in urothelial cancer. Study-wide context: Between 0 and 3 prior chemotherapy regimens had been given to patients.

This clone was counted once. No antigen is known for it. Stated time point: pretreatment peripheral blood. General study points: For durable-benefit patients, tumor-associated blood clones expanded more at 3 weeks. Lower than median blood TCR clonality before treatment predicted better survival.

Every PCR was spiked with synthetic TCR analog templates. Using immunoSEQ multiplex PCR, the repertoire was profiled, and TCRdb retains in-frame clones only, with some absent. The sample comprises about 47,000 clones, 80% of which are singletons, and 16% rests with the top ten. CDR1 and CDR2 (germline): LGHNA, YNFKEQ. The CDR3 is made up of 15 amino acids. V lost 0 bases, J lost 5 bases, and 11 bases lay in between. V gene TRBV4-2 combines with J gene TRBJ1-5, with TRBD1 as a possible D gene (6 bases). The clonotype originates from a man aged 55 to 69 with urothelial cancer. The sample was PBMCs, taken around atezolizumab (anti-PD-L1) treatment. The CDR3 nucleotides are TGTGCCAGCAGCCAAGACAGGGGTAAATATCAGCCCCAGCATTTT. The encoded protein is CASSQDRGKYQPQHF.